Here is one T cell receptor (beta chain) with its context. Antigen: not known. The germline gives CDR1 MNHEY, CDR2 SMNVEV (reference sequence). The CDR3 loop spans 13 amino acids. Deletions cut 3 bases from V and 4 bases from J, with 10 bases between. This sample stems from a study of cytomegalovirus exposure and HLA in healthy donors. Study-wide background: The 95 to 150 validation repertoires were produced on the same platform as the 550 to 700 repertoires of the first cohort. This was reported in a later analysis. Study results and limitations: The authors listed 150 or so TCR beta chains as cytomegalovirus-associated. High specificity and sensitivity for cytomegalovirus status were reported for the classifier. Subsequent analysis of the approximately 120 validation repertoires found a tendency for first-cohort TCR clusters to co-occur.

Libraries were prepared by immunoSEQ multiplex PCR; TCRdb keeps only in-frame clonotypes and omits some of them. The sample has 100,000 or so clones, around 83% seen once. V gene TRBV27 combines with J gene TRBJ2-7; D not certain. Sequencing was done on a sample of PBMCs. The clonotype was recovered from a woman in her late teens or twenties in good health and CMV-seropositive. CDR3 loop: CASSLRERYEQYF. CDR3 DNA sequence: TGTGCCAGCAGTTTGCGCGAGAGGTACGAGCAGTACTTC.